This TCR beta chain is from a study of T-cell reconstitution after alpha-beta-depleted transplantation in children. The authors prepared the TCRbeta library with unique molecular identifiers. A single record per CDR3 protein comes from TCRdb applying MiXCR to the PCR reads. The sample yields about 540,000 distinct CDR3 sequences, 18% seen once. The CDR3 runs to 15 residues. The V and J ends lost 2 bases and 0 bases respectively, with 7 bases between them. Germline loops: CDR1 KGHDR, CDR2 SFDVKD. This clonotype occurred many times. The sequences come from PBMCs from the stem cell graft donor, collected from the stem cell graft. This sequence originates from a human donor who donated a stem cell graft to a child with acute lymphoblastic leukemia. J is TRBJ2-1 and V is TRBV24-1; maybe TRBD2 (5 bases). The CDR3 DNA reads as TGTGCCACCAGTGATTGGAGGAACTCCTACAATGAGCAGTTCTTC. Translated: CATSDWRNSYNEQFF.